These 29 T cell receptor beta chains came from one sample sequenced in a study of early T cells in non-severe SARS-CoV-2 infection. TCRdb reprocessed the 5' RACE reads with MiXCR, giving one entry per CDR3 protein. This table holds approximately 76,000 distinct CDR3 sequences, more than 12% found once. Material: whole blood. These receptors were collected from an adult who was a healthcare worker with PCR-confirmed SARS-CoV-2 infection or an uninfected control (not recorded which).

The J gene is TRBJ2-7, the V gene TRBV14; no reliable D call. Germline assignment: CDR1 SGHDN and CDR2 FVKESK. Trimming left V 2 bases short and J 9 bases short, with 29 bases between. The CDR3 extends over 18 amino acids. Here the CDR3 DNA reads TGTGCCAGCAGCCAATTGTTCAGCCCATACCTACGAGTTCCGTGGCAGTACTTC. Its translation is CASSQLFSPYLRVPWQYF.

This clonotype was seen at least ten times. The chain employs TRBV6-2 or TRBV6-3 and TRBJ2-7; weak D call: TRBD2 (6 bases). This CDR3 spans 14 amino acids. V was pared by 7 bases and J by 2 bases, with 15 bases between. Germline CDR1 and CDR2: MNHEY and SVGEGT. CDR3 in amino acids: CASTETGAPYEQYF. Written as DNA, the CDR3 is TGTGCCAGCACCGAAACGGGAGCCCCCTACGAGCAGTACTTC.

This chain links TRBV20-1 with TRBJ2-1, with D unclear. Germline lookup yields CDR1 DFQATT and CDR2 SNEGSKA (reference sequence). The CDR3 is 12 residues long. Between the trimmed V and J ends, which lost 2 bases and 6 bases, there was a span of 8 bases. The CDR3 spells CSARQASNEQFF. CDR3 DNA: TGCAGTGCTAGACAAGCCAGCAATGAGCAGTTCTTC.

The V and J genes are TRBV3-1 and TRBJ2-7, with D maybe TRBD1 (6 bases). The length of the CDR3 is 13 residues. Germline CDR1 is LGHDT and CDR2 is YNNKEL (reference sequence). Trimming removed 3 bases from V and 2 bases from J, with 8 bases in between. Written as DNA, the CDR3 is TGTGCCAGCAGCCAGACAGGTGCCTACGAGCAGTACTTC. Its protein is CASSQTGAYEQYF.

Ten or more counts support this clonotype. The chain recombines TRBV28 with TRBJ2-7; D could derive from TRBD1 or TRBD2 (5 bases each). Germline V lookup: CDR1 MDHEN, CDR2 SYDVKM. This CDR3 contains 14 residues. Trimming removed 5 bases at V and 2 bases at J, with 13 bases between. Here the CDR3 reads CASSGPGTPYEQYF. In DNA, the CDR3 is TGTGCCAGCAGTGGCCCCGGGACCCCCTACGAGCAGTACTTC.

This clonotype was detected ten times or more. The V and J genes are TRBV9 and TRBJ2-1; unclear D gene. V was pared by 0 bases and J by 1 base, with 2 bases between. CDR3 length: 13 amino acids. CDR1 and CDR2 (germline): SGDLS, YYNGEE. CDR3 coding DNA: TGTGCCAGCAGCGTAGGGTCCTACAATGAGCAGTTCTTC. This codes for CASSVGSYNEQFF.

A few counts support this clonotype. The J gene is TRBJ1-2, the V gene TRBV3-1, with D perhaps matching TRBD1 (5 bases). The CDR3 runs 12 residues. The ends were cut back, 1 base at V and 13 bases at J, with 13 bases in the middle. The germline V gene has CDR1 LGHDT and CDR2 YNNKEL (reference sequence). The CDR3 DNA follows: TGTGCCAGCAGCCAAGGCAGGGCCGGGGTCACCTTC. Amino acids: CASSQGRAGVTF.

The table lists this clonotype with many counts. J is TRBJ2-3 and V is TRBV28; D is possibly TRBD1 (6 bases). Trimming shortened V by 5 bases and J by 2 bases, and 14 bases separated the two germline ends. The CDR3 consists of 15 residues. Germline assignment: CDR1 MDHEN and CDR2 SYDVKM. CDR3 residues: CASSPEQGHTDTQYF. In DNA, the CDR3 is TGTGCCAGCAGTCCGGAACAGGGCCACACAGATACGCAGTATTTT. Full variable domain (rest looked up from reference TRBV28 and TRBJ2-3): DVKVTQSSRYLVKRTGEKVFLECVQDMDHENMFWYRQDPGLGLRLIYFSYDVKMKEKGDIPEGYSVSREKKERFSLILESASTNQTSMYLCASSPEQGHTDTQYFGPGTRLTVL.

This clonotype was recorded a few times. The J gene is TRBJ2-7, the V gene TRBV5-1, with 7 bases that match TRBD1. The CDR3 is 13 residues long. Germline trimming cut 3 bases from V and 2 bases from J; bases unmatched to any gene: 2. Germline CDR1 SGHRS, CDR2 YFSETQ. The CDR3 is CASSWGQPYEQYF. CDR3 in DNA: TGCGCCAGCAGCTGGGGACAGCCCTACGAGCAGTACTTC.

This clonotype was seen a handful of times. J is TRBJ1-1 and V is TRBV7-8; tentative D call: TRBD1 (5 bases). From germline, CDR1 is SGHVS and CDR2 FQNEAQ. The CDR3 is made up of 14 amino acids. The germline V and J ends were trimmed by 5 bases and 2 bases, with 12 bases remaining between them. The CDR3 loop reads CASSGRQRNTEAFF. The CDR3, as DNA: TGTGCCAGCAGCGGAAGACAGAGAAACACTGAAGCTTTCTTT.

This clonotype was counted a single time. The chain uses TRBV5-1 and TRBJ1-2, with 8 nucleotides matching TRBD1. The CDR3 spans 13 residues. The germline gives CDR1 SGHRS, CDR2 YFSETQ. V shed 5 bases and J 4 bases; nucleotides not matched to a gene: 4. The CDR3 DNA follows: TGCGCCAGCAGTCTACAGGGGGGCTATGGCTACACCTTC. The encoded protein is CASSLQGGYGYTF. Supplemented by reference TRBV5-1 and TRBJ1-2, the full variable domain reads KAGVTQTPRYLIKTRGQQVTLSCSPISGHRSVSWYQQTPGQGLQFLFEYFSETQRNKGNFPGRFSGRQFSNSRSEMNVSTLELGDSALYLCASSLQGGYGYTFGSGTRLTVV.

J is TRBJ2-3 and V is TRBV4-1, with D possibly matching TRBD2 (5 bases). Germline CDR1 is MGHRA and CDR2 is YSYEKL. The CDR3 sequence is 11 residues long. The V end was cut by 7 bases, the J end by 8 bases, with 10 bases between. The CDR3 loop reads CASKTRATQYF. The CDR3 bases are TGCGCCAGCAAGACGAGGGCTACGCAGTATTTT.

The V call is TRBV7-2, the J call TRBJ1-6; D not certain. Between the trimmed V and J ends, which lost 5 bases and 0 bases, there was a span of 14 bases. CDR1 is SGHTA and CDR2 is FQGNSA in the germline V gene. CDR3 size: 17 residues. CDR3 region: CASSLRGSSSYNSPLHF. In nucleotides, the CDR3 is TGTGCCAGCAGCCTCCGCGGCTCGAGCTCCTATAATTCACCCCTCCACTTT. Full variable domain (outside the CDR3, taken from reference TRBV7-2 and TRBJ1-6): GAGVSQSPSNKVTEKGKDVELRCDPISGHTALYWYRQSLGQGLEFLIYFQGNSAPDKSGLPSDRFSAERTGGSVSTLTIQRTQQEDSAVYLCASSLRGSSSYNSPLHFGNGTRLTVT.

This clonotype was found a few times. The CDR3 spells CASSDATTGQETQYF. CDR3 coding DNA: TGTGCCAGCAGTGACGCAACCACTGGGCAAGAGACCCAGTACTTC. The rearrangement links TRBV6-1 to TRBJ2-5; D is ambiguous. CDR3 size: 15 residues. Trimming removed 3 bases at V and 2 bases at J, with 13 bases between. Germline V gene sequence: CDR1 MNHNS, CDR2 SASEGT.

The chain uses TRBV14 and TRBJ2-1, with D perhaps matching TRBD2 (5 bases). Between the trimmed V and J ends, which lost 1 base and 7 bases, there was a span of 11 bases. Germline CDR1 is SGHDN and CDR2 is FVKESK. The CDR3 spans 14 residues. CDR3 nucleotide sequence: TGTGCCAGCAGCCAAGCCGGAAGAGGGAATGAGCAGTTCTTC. This gives the protein CASSQAGRGNEQFF.

This clonotype was counted many times. The genes are TRBV7-9 and TRBJ2-5, with D hard to call. With 1 base removed from V and 2 bases from J, the gap between germline ends came to 11 bases. Germline V gene lookup returns CDR1 SEHNR and CDR2 FQNEAQ (reference sequence). CDR3 length: 15 amino acids. The CDR3 protein is CASSLVPSIQETQYF. CDR3 in DNA: TGTGCCAGCAGCTTAGTGCCCAGCATTCAAGAGACCCAGTACTTC. Using reference TRBV7-9 and TRBJ2-5 for the parts outside the CDR3, the full variable domain is DTGVSQNPRHKITKRGQNVTFRCDPISEHNRLYWYRQTLGQGPEFLTYFQNEAQLEKSRLLSDRFSAERPKGSFSTLEIQRTEQGDSAMYLCASSLVPSIQETQYFGPGTRLLVL.

The V gene is TRBV5-1, the J gene TRBJ2-1, with a tentative D call TRBD2 (5 bases). This CDR3 comprises 13 residues. In germline, CDR1 is SGHRS, CDR2 YFSETQ. V was cut by 7 bases and J by 0 bases, with 8 bases left in between. CDR3 DNA: TGCGCCAGCCTAGGGAGCTCCTACAATGAGCAGTTCTTC. This sequence encodes CASLGSSYNEQFF.

This chain connects TRBV5-6 to TRBJ2-3; 13 nucleotides align to TRBD2. V dropped 4 bases and J dropped 1; count of bases not matched to a gene: 12. This CDR3 is built from 19 residues. Germline V lookup: CDR1 SGHDT, CDR2 YYEEEE. In DNA, the CDR3 is TGTGCCAGCAGCAAGGAGGGACTAGCGGGGAGTTGGGGCACAGATACGCAGTATTTT. It specifies CASSKEGLAGSWGTDTQYF.

This clonotype came up many times. DNA for the CDR3: TGCAGCGTCAAGGTGACATCTTACTATGGCTACACCTTC. Translation: CSVKVTSYYGYTF. The V gene is TRBV29-1, the J gene TRBJ1-2; D gene uncertain. This CDR3 comprises 13 residues. Germline CDR1 and CDR2: SQVTM and ANQGSEA. V was cut by 6 bases and J by 3 bases, with 14 bases left in between.

The chain is built from TRBV29-1 and TRBJ2-7; 10 bases map to TRBD1. Trimming cost V 6 bases and J 2 bases; bases outside gene matches: 4. The germline CDR1 and CDR2 sequences are SQVTM and ANQGSEA. This CDR3 has 13 residues. This CDR3 reads CSVGGQGAYEQYF. The CDR3 region has the DNA TGCAGCGTCGGTGGACAGGGGGCCTACGAGCAGTACTTC.

This clonotype has just a few counts. The genes are TRBV4-2 and TRBJ1-6; possible D gene TRBD1, 6 bases. Germline values: CDR1 LGHNA, CDR2 YNFKEQ. With 8 bases removed from V and 5 bases from J, the gap between germline ends came to 13 bases. This CDR3 region has 14 residues. The CDR3 bases are TGTGCCAGCGAACAGGGACGAGATAATTCACCCCTCCACTTT. Its translation is CASEQGRDNSPLHF.

The chain is built from TRBV18 and TRBJ2-5, with 7 bases aligning to TRBD2. Germline trimming cut 3 bases from V and 3 bases from J; bases unmatched to any gene: 4. This CDR3 is 14 amino acids long. The germline V gene has CDR1 KGHSH and CDR2 LQKENI. The CDR3 region has the DNA TGTGCCAGCTCACCCCCGGGGGGAGAAGAGACCCAGTACTTC. The encoded protein is CASSPPGGEETQYF.

This clonotype was counted a few times. V gene TRBV6-5 combines with J gene TRBJ1-5; 7 nucleotides align to TRBD1. V shed 5 bases and J 0 bases; nucleotides not matched to a gene: 4. Per the germline V gene, CDR1 is MNHEY and CDR2 is SVGAGI. This CDR3 comprises 15 residues. CDR3 protein: CASSRQGLSNQPQHF. In DNA form, the CDR3 reads TGTGCCAGCAGTCGACAGGGCCTTAGCAATCAGCCCCAGCATTTT.

CDR3 nucleotides: TGCAGCGTTGGACAGGGAACTGAAGCTTTCTTT. Protein: CSVGQGTEAFF. The chain is built from TRBV29-1 and TRBJ1-1; 7 bases fit TRBD1. This CDR3 is 11 amino acids long. V shed 4 bases, J shed 5 bases, and the junction held 1 base outside the gene matches. Germline values: CDR1 SQVTM, CDR2 ANQGSEA.

The chain is built from TRBV3-1 and TRBJ2-1, with D hard to call. Looked up from germline, CDR1 is LGHDT and CDR2 is YNNKEL (reference sequence). V lost 4 bases and J 0 bases, leaving 10 bases between the germline ends. This CDR3 contains 15 residues. This chain's CDR3 is CASSLGWSSYNEQFF. Here the CDR3 DNA reads TGTGCCAGCAGCCTGGGATGGAGCTCCTACAATGAGCAGTTCTTC.

This chain uses TRBV11-2 with TRBJ2-1; 9 bases match TRBD2. The CDR3 length is 16 residues. Germline CDR1 reads SGHAT; CDR2 reads FQNNGV. After removal of 2 bases from V and 2 bases from J, the junction contained 4 bases not matched to a gene. CDR3 bases: TGTGCCAGCAGCTTAATGGCGGGAGGGGCCTACAATGAGCAGTTCTTC. This encodes CASSLMAGGAYNEQFF.

In its sample, this clonotype was seen many times. The rearrangement links TRBV6-1 to TRBJ2-2; possible D gene TRBD2, 5 bases. Germline lookup yields CDR1 MNHNS and CDR2 SASEGT. The V and J ends lost 6 bases and 0 bases respectively, with 11 bases between them. There are 15 residues in the CDR3. CDR3 sequence: CASRRAEANTGELFF. The CDR3 DNA follows: TGTGCCAGCAGGCGGGCGGAGGCGAACACCGGGGAGCTGTTTTTT.

In this sample, this clonotype turned up a few times. The chain employs TRBV2 and TRBJ1-1; the D is unclear. This CDR3 spans 12 amino acids. The V gene lost 2 bases and the J gene lost 11 bases, with 12 bases spanning the gap. Germline CDR1 is SNHLY and CDR2 is FYNNEI. The CDR3 coding sequence is TGTGCCAGCAGTGAAAGATGGGGTAGGGCTTTCTTT. Protein: CASSERWGRAFF.

This clonotype was observed many times. This rearrangement joins TRBV11-2 to TRBJ2-7; D is undetermined. V shed 1 base and J shed 4 bases, with 14 bases lying between them. There are 15 residues in the CDR3. The V gene's germline CDR1 is SGHAT and CDR2 FQNNGV. The CDR3 spells CASSLGPAEIYEQYF. CDR3 DNA: TGTGCCAGCAGCTTAGGCCCGGCAGAAATATACGAGCAGTACTTC.